Each of the 22 T cell receptor beta chains below was sequenced from the same sample in a study of OX40 agonist ivuxolimab in advanced cancers. The assay was immunoSEQ multiplex PCR, and TCRdb's table has in-frame clones only and misses some. The repertoire holds about 52,000 clones, with 88% as singletons. The sequencing used CD4+ or CD8+ T cells sorted from blood, collected in a trial of the OX40 agonist ivuxolimab. Receptors originate from an adult with an advanced solid tumor such as melanoma, head and neck, liver or kidney cancer.

The rearrangement joins TRBV5-1 to TRBJ2-1; perhaps TRBD1 as D (5 bases). CDR1 and CDR2 (germline): SGHRS, YFSETQ. V was pared by 0 bases and J by 5 bases, with 12 bases between. This CDR3 comprises 15 residues. In DNA, the CDR3 is TGCGCCAGCAGCTTGGTGGATTCACAGGACAATGAGCAGTTCTTC. Residues: CASSLVDSQDNEQFF.

The chain joins TRBV7-2 to TRBJ2-3; the match to TRBD2 covers 8 bases. The germline V gene encodes CDR1 SGHTA and CDR2 FQGNSA. Trimming at V came to 2 bases and at J to 6 bases, leaving 10 bases not matched to a gene. CDR3 length: 16 amino acids. Here the CDR3 reads CASSLFPASGGDTQYF. CDR3 nucleotide sequence: TGTGCCAGCAGCTTATTCCCAGCATCGGGAGGGGATACGCAGTATTTT.

This clone appeared once. V is TRBV7-6 and J is TRBJ2-5; D is undetermined. The J call may be mistaken, given a closer DNA end match to TRBJ2-7. Germline assignment: CDR1 SGHVS and CDR2 FNYEAQ. CDR3 length: 13 residues. DNA of the CDR3: TGTGCCAGCAGCTTGAGTGACTCCTACGAGCAGTACTTC. Translated, it gives CASSLSDSYEQYF.

The chain joins TRBV6-5 to TRBJ1-4; no definite D call. CDR1 and CDR2 (germline): MNHEY, SVGAGI. Between the trimmed V and J ends, which lost 7 bases and 0 bases, there was a span of 12 bases. The CDR3 covers 15 residues. CDR3 bases: TGTGCCAGCACCCACTGGGGTTCAACTAATGAAAAACTGTTTTTT. Translating gives CASTHWGSTNEKLFF.

V is TRBV5-6 and J is TRBJ2-1; 8 bases align to TRBD2. J lost 0 bases, V lost 5 bases, and 1 base had no gene match. CDR1 is SGHDT and CDR2 is YYEEEE in the germline V gene. This CDR3 comprises 14 residues. The CDR3 DNA follows: TGTGCCAGCAGGGCGGGGGGCTCCTACAATGAGCAGTTCTTC. This sequence encodes CASRAGGSYNEQFF.

This rearrangement joins TRBV6-5 to TRBJ2-7; 7 nucleotides align to TRBD1. CDR1 is MNHEY and CDR2 is SVGAGI in the germline V gene. The V gene end was trimmed by 5 bases and the J gene end by 0 bases; junction bases not matched to a gene: 7. This CDR3 spans 15 amino acids. CDR3: CASSPGQAISYEQYF. CDR3 DNA sequence: TGTGCCAGCAGTCCCGGACAGGCGATCTCCTACGAGCAGTACTTC.

The chain links TRBV4-3 to TRBJ1-5, with TRBD1 matching 7 bases. Germline-derived CDR1 and CDR2 are LGHNA and YSLEER. The CDR3 length is 15 residues. V was clipped by 4 bases and J by 5 bases; unmatched bases: 8. The CDR3 coding sequence is TGCGCCAGCAGCCTAGGGGTAGGGGGCGATCAGCCCCAGCATTTT. Its protein is CASSLGVGGDQPQHF.

The chain carries TRBV5-1 and TRBJ1-1, with unresolved D. This CDR3 is built from 14 residues. V was shortened by 6 bases and J by 1 base, with 13 bases between the two germline ends. CDR1 and CDR2 from the germline V gene are SGHRS and YFSETQ. CDR3 bases: TGCGCCAGCACCGGAGGGATCCGGAACACTGAAGCTTTCTTT. This sequence encodes CASTGGIRNTEAFF.

V gene TRBV5-6 combines with J gene TRBJ2-7, with D possibly being TRBD1 (6 bases). Germline assignment: CDR1 SGHDT and CDR2 YYEEEE. V dropped 9 bases and J dropped 3 bases, with 16 bases sitting between them. The CDR3 covers 13 residues. CDR3 coding DNA: TGTGCCACCCAGGCACAGGGTGGCTACGAGCAGTACTTC. It is translated as CATQAQGGYEQYF. Full variable domain (remainder filled in from reference TRBV5-6 and TRBJ2-7): DAGVTQSPTHLIKTRGQQVTLRCSPKSGHDTVSWYQQALGQGPQFIFQYYEEEERQRGNFPDRFSGHQFPNYSSELNVNALLLGDSALYLCATQAQGGYEQYFGPGTRLTVT.

In DNA, the CDR3 is TGTGCCAGCAAGTTACGTTGGGGTGGGGTCTACTCTGGAAACACCATATATTTT. Its protein product is CASKLRWGGVYSGNTIYF. This chain connects TRBV7-4 to TRBJ1-3, with D uncertain. The germline V gene encodes CDR1 SGHVT and CDR2 SQSDAQ. This CDR3 comprises 18 residues. The germline V and J ends were trimmed by 7 bases and 0 bases, with 22 bases remaining between them.

The V gene is TRBV14, the J gene TRBJ2-7; no clear D. CDR3 size: 12 residues. Germline V lookup: CDR1 SGHDN, CDR2 FVKESK. Between the trimmed V and J ends, which lost 0 bases and 4 bases, there was a span of 4 bases. In nucleotides, the CDR3 is TGTGCCAGCAGCCAAGAGAGGTACGAGCAGTACTTC. Its protein product is CASSQERYEQYF.

J is TRBJ1-1 and V is TRBV9; 10 bases line up with TRBD1. The CDR3 is 15 residues long. The V gene's germline CDR1 is SGDLS and CDR2 YYNGEE. Trimming took 1 base from V and 4 from J; bases not matched to a gene: 4. The CDR3 DNA is TGTGCCAGCAGCGTACTGGACAGGGGGGGCACTGAAGCTTTCTTT. Its translation is CASSVLDRGGTEAFF. Full variable domain (outside the CDR3, taken from reference TRBV9 and TRBJ1-1): DSGVTQTPKHLITATGQRVTLRCSPRSGDLSVYWYQQSLDQGLQFLIQYYNGEERAKGNILERFSAQQFPDLHSELNLSSLELGDSALYFCASSVLDRGGTEAFFGQGTRLTVV.

The V and J genes are TRBV25-1 and TRBJ2-2; D ambiguous. The CDR3 totals 13 residues. Germline loops: CDR1 MGHDK, CDR2 SYGVNS. Trimming took 2 bases from V and 9 from J, leaving 10 bases between them. This chain's CDR3 is CASSEPAIRELFF. CDR3 coding DNA: TGTGCCAGCAGTGAACCTGCCATCAGGGAGCTGTTTTTT.

This clone has more than one count but fewer than ten. The CDR3 loop reads CASSQDRGPYGYTF. The DNA of the CDR3 is TGTGCCAGCAGCCAAGACAGAGGTCCTTATGGCTACACCTTC. The rearrangement joins TRBV4-2 to TRBJ1-2, with no clear D. The V end lost 0 bases, the J end lost 5 bases, and 10 bases lay between the germline ends. The germline CDR1 and CDR2 sequences are LGHNA and YNFKEQ. CDR3 size: 14 residues.

This chain joins TRBV4-1 and TRBJ2-1, with 9 bases that match TRBD2. The CDR3 is 15 residues long. The V segment lost 3 bases and the J segment 7 bases; nucleotides outside the gene matches: 7. Germline V gene data show CDR1 as MGHRA and CDR2 as YSYEKL. CDR3 sequence (DNA): TGCGCCAGCAGCCATAGGAGCGGGGGGTTTAATGAGCAGTTCTTC. Translation: CASSHRSGGFNEQFF.

The genes are TRBV5-4 and TRBJ1-2, with unresolved D. Deletions cut 0 bases from V and 2 bases from J, with 8 bases between. CDR3 size: 14 residues. Germline V gene lookup returns CDR1 SGHNT and CDR2 YYREEE (reference sequence). The CDR3 region has the DNA TGTGCCAGCAGCTTGGATTCGGACAACTATGGCTACACCTTC. Its protein is CASSLDSDNYGYTF. Based on the CDR3 plus reference TRBV5-4 and TRBJ1-2, the full variable domain is ETGVTQSPTHLIKTRGQQVTLRCSSQSGHNTVSWYQQALGQGPQFIFQYYREEENGRGNFPPRFSGLQFPNYSSELNVNALELDDSALYLCASSLDSDNYGYTFGSGTRLTVV.

V usage is TRBV5-1 and J usage is TRBJ1-3; no firm D call. This CDR3 contains 17 residues. CDR1 SGHRS and CDR2 YFSETQ come from the germline V gene. V gave up 0 bases and J gave up 0 bases, with 13 bases separating them. Written as DNA, the CDR3 is TGCGCCAGCAGCTTGGACTATTGGATCAGCTCTGGAAACACCATATATTTT. Translated, it gives CASSLDYWISSGNTIYF.

This CDR3 reads CASSMGTVYEQYF. The CDR3 DNA follows: TGTGCCAGTAGTATGGGGACAGTATACGAGCAGTACTTC. V usage is TRBV19 and J usage is TRBJ2-7; 7 nucleotides align to TRBD1. The CDR3 runs 13 residues. J lost 4 bases, V lost 3 bases, and 3 bases had no gene match. The germline V gene has CDR1 LNHDA and CDR2 SQIVND (reference sequence).

The CDR3 is CAWIPRGSGNTIYF. DNA for the CDR3: TGTGCCTGGATTCCCAGGGGTTCTGGAAACACCATATATTTT. The gene calls are TRBV30 and TRBJ1-3; possibly TRBD1 for D (6 bases). Trimming removed 4 bases from V and 1 base from J, with 11 bases in between. CDR3 length: 14 residues. Germline CDR1 reads GTSNPN; CDR2 reads SVGIG (reference sequence).

In DNA, the CDR3 is TGTGCCAGCATCCCGGGACTAGCGGGGGGGGGTACGCAGTATTTT. Protein: CASIPGLAGGGTQYF. V and J are TRBV6-7 and TRBJ2-3, with 16 bases that match TRBD2. TRBV6-7 is flagged as an ORF with uncertain function. The junction had 6 bases not matched to a gene; V was cut back by 7 bases and J by 8 bases. The CDR3 is 15 amino acids.

This chain connects TRBV9 to TRBJ2-1, with D possibly matching TRBD1 (5 bases). Germline lookup yields CDR1 SGDLS and CDR2 YYNGEE. The CDR3 extends over 13 amino acids. Trimming removed 0 bases at V and 9 bases at J, with 10 bases between. The CDR3 protein is CASSVEQRGEQFF. The CDR3 DNA is TGTGCCAGCAGCGTAGAACAAAGGGGTGAGCAGTTCTTC. Filled out from reference TRBV9 and TRBJ2-1, the complete variable domain reads DSGVTQTPKHLITATGQRVTLRCSPRSGDLSVYWYQQSLDQGLQFLIQYYNGEERAKGNILERFSAQQFPDLHSELNLSSLELGDSALYFCASSVEQRGEQFFGPGTRLTVL.

This clone was seen a handful of times. The rearrangement links TRBV5-1 to TRBJ1-2; 7 bases align to TRBD1. The CDR3 has 13 amino acids. The J segment lost 6 bases and the V segment lost 4 bases, leaving 6 bases of the junction unmatched. Germline assignment: CDR1 SGHRS and CDR2 YFSETQ. As DNA, the CDR3 is TGCGCCAGCAGCGAGATTCAGGGGGATGGCTACACCTTC. This codes for CASSEIQGDGYTF. The whole variable domain, filled in from reference TRBV5-1 and TRBJ1-2, reads KAGVTQTPRYLIKTRGQQVTLSCSPISGHRSVSWYQQTPGQGLQFLFEYFSETQRNKGNFPGRFSGRQFSNSRSEMNVSTLELGDSALYLCASSEIQGDGYTFGSGTRLTVV.